Below are 24 T cell receptor beta chains sequenced from a single sample in a study of T cells after yellow fever vaccination (dated 2019 in TCRdb). Libraries were made using 5' RACE. For sequencing, an Illumina HiSeq 2500 was employed. TCRdb passed the public sequencing reads through fastp at Q25 and MiXCR, retaining productive beta sequences. Here each entry gathers all rows of one CDR3 protein and keeps the most common genes and DNA. The sample table shows nearly 70,000 distinct CDR3 sequences, and 6.5% are seen once. About 40% of the sample is in the top ten clones. In the paper's terms, the treatment or condition label means: live attenuated yellow fever vaccine strain. The sample here was CD8+ T cells sorted from PBMCs, taken more than 35 days after the first yellow fever vaccination. The source is a man aged 18 to 29 who received the YFV17D yellow fever vaccine.

This clonotype was recorded at least ten times. The CDR3 nucleotides are TGTGCCAGCAGGGCGCGGGGGGGCCGGAATGAGCAGTTCTTC. It encodes CASRARGGRNEQFF. This chain joins TRBV6-2 or TRBV6-3 and TRBJ2-1, with 9 bases identical to TRBD2. Germline lookup yields CDR1 MNHEY and CDR2 SVGEGT. Trimming took 6 bases from V and 7 from J; bases not matched to a gene: 7. The CDR3 runs 14 residues.

This clonotype showed up many times. The chain employs TRBV6-6 and TRBJ2-1; no reliable D call. CDR3 length: 12 amino acids. Between the trimmed V and J ends, which lost 2 bases and 8 bases, there was a span of 7 bases. The germline CDR1 and CDR2 sequences are MNHNY and SVGAGI (reference sequence). This CDR3 reads CASSYGVHEQFF. CDR3 bases: TGTGCCAGCAGTTACGGAGTCCATGAGCAGTTCTTC.

This chain uses TRBV9 with TRBJ2-3; D uncertain. The CDR3 extends over 14 amino acids. CDR1 SGDLS and CDR2 YYNGEE come from the germline V gene. Trimming left V 4 bases short and J 1 base short, with 10 bases between. In DNA form, the CDR3 reads TGTGCCAGCAGCCCTCGCCCCGGCACAGATACGCAGTATTTT. Encoded protein: CASSPRPGTDTQYF.

This clonotype was detected only a few times. The rearrangement uses TRBV7-2 and TRBJ1-2; the match to TRBD1 covers 7 bases. The CDR3 loop spans 13 amino acids. J gave up 7 bases and V 5 bases, and 7 bases lay outside the gene matches. Germline lookup yields CDR1 SGHTA and CDR2 FQGNSA. CDR3 loop: CASSTLDRAGYTF. As DNA, the CDR3 is TGTGCCAGCAGCACCCTCGACAGGGCTGGCTACACCTTC.

At least ten counts were recorded for this clonotype. The V call is TRBV20-1, the J call TRBJ2-7, with D perhaps TRBD1 (6 bases). The length of the CDR3 is 12 residues. Per the germline V gene, CDR1 is DFQATT and CDR2 is SNEGSKA (reference sequence). V lost 7 bases and J 3 bases, leaving 13 bases between the germline ends. Here the CDR3 reads CSDPGHRYEQYF. In nucleotides, the CDR3 is TGCAGTGACCCGGGACATCGCTACGAGCAGTACTTC.

This clonotype was counted only a few times. The V gene is TRBV7-6, the J gene TRBJ2-5; TRBD2 matches at 7 bases. Losses at the gene ends were 0 bases for V and 7 bases for J; bases not matched to a gene: 17. The CDR3 totals 18 residues. CDR1 is SGHVS and CDR2 is FNYEAQ in the germline V gene. For the CDR3, the DNA is TGTGCCAGCAGCTTAGCGTCGAGGGGACTACCGGCCCTCCGGACCCAGTACTTC. This encodes CASSLASRGLPALRTQYF.

Ten or more counts support this clonotype. The rearrangement uses TRBV11-2 and TRBJ2-2; weak D call: TRBD1 (6 bases). Germline CDR1 is SGHAT and CDR2 is FQNNGV. The CDR3 is 18 residues long. The germline V and J ends were trimmed by 5 bases and 1 base, with 20 bases remaining between them. CDR3 amino acids: CASSLGHSRLLNTGELFF. The CDR3 coding sequence is TGTGCCAGCAGCCTGGGACACTCAAGACTCCTGAACACCGGGGAGCTGTTTTTT.

Many counts were recorded for this clonotype. The chain couples TRBV20-1 to TRBJ2-5; 10 bases fit TRBD2. The CDR3 consists of 15 residues. Looked up from germline, CDR1 is DFQATT and CDR2 is SNEGSKA (reference sequence). Trimming removed 6 bases from V and 12 bases from J; junction bases left unmatched: 19. CDR3 sequence (DNA): TGCAGTGCCTCCGGGGGAATAGCGGGGGGCCCCCCCGAGTACTTC. Its protein product is CSASGGIAGGPPEYF.

This clonotype was counted a few times. The V and J genes are TRBV6-1 and TRBJ1-1; 8 nucleotides line up with TRBD1. The J segment lost 4 bases and the V segment lost 0 bases, leaving 4 bases of the junction unmatched. Germline values: CDR1 MNHNS, CDR2 SASEGT. CDR3 length: 15 amino acids. In nucleotides, the CDR3 is TGTGCCAGCAGTGAAGCCCCCACAGGGGGCACTGAAGCTTTCTTT. It yields the protein CASSEAPTGGTEAFF.

This clonotype was observed at least ten times. The chain uses TRBV3-1 and TRBJ2-7; D ambiguous. The germline CDR1 and CDR2 sequences are LGHDT and YNNKEL (reference sequence). The V and J ends lost 3 bases and 5 bases respectively, with 14 bases between them. The CDR3 sequence is 14 residues long. The CDR3 DNA follows: TGTGCCAGCAGCCACGTAGGAGTAGTCCACGAGCAGTACTTC. Translation gives CASSHVGVVHEQYF.

This chain joins TRBV25-1 and TRBJ2-5, with D possibly TRBD2 on 6 matching bases. Germline-derived CDR1 and CDR2 are MGHDK and SYGVNS. The CDR3 is made up of 13 amino acids. Between the trimmed V and J ends, which lost 5 bases and 5 bases, there was a span of 12 bases. The CDR3 loop reads CASSSDGGETQYF. As DNA, the CDR3 is TGTGCCAGCAGTTCCGACGGGGGTGAGACCCAGTACTTC.

This clonotype was counted ten times or more. The genes are TRBV7-2 and TRBJ2-1; TRBD2 might be the D (5 bases). Germline CDR1 and CDR2: SGHTA and FQGNSA. The V gene lost 4 bases and the J gene lost 8 bases, with 21 bases spanning the gap. CDR3 size: 16 residues. CDR3 bases: TGTGCCAGCAGCTCTCGTGGCCCCTTGGTTAGCGATGAGCAGTTCTTC. It translates to CASSSRGPLVSDEQFF.

The V gene is TRBV12-2, the J gene TRBJ1-5. TRBV12-2 is reported as a pseudogene. This CDR3 has 12 amino acids. The CDR3 loop is CASRQAVGPQHF. CDR3 nucleotide sequence: TGTGCAAGTCGCCAAGCCGTTGGGCCCCAGCATTTT.

Only a few counts were recorded for this clonotype. The chain uses TRBV6-5 and TRBJ2-2, with no clear D. Germline V gives CDR1 MNHEY, CDR2 SVGAGI. The CDR3 contains 14 residues. Trimming stripped 2 bases from V and 8 bases from J, with 12 bases between. CDR3 sequence reads: CASSYLESRGELFF. The CDR3 region has the DNA TGTGCCAGCAGTTACCTGGAAAGCAGGGGGGAGCTGTTTTTT.

At least ten counts were recorded for this clonotype. The CDR3 sequence is CASSVGRGEAFF. The CDR3 DNA is TGTGCCAGTAGTGTTGGACGGGGTGAAGCTTTCTTT. This chain joins TRBV19 and TRBJ1-1; D is uncertain. The V gene's germline CDR1 is LNHDA and CDR2 SQIVND (reference sequence). The CDR3 totals 12 residues. V was shortened by 5 bases and J by 7 bases, with 11 bases between the two germline ends. The variable domain in full, completed from reference TRBV19 and TRBJ1-1, reads DGGITQSPKYLFRKEGQNVTLSCEQNLNHDAMYWYRQDPGQGLRLIYYSQIVNDFQKGDIAEGYSVSREKKESFPLTVTSAQKNPTAFYLCASSVGRGEAFFGQGTRLTVV.

This clonotype was counted at least ten times. The CDR3 coding sequence is TGTGCCAGCAGCGACAGAAACACTGAAGCTTTCTTT. It codes for CASSDRNTEAFF. The chain joins TRBV9 to TRBJ1-1, with unresolved D. V lost 3 bases and J lost 2, with 5 bases in between. The V gene's germline CDR1 is SGDLS and CDR2 YYNGEE. This CDR3 region has 12 residues.

This clonotype was detected only a few times. The chain is built from TRBV5-6 and TRBJ2-1; TRBD2 matches 9 bases. CDR1 SGHDT and CDR2 YYEEEE come from the germline V gene. The CDR3 has 16 residues. V was clipped by 2 bases and J by 8 bases; unmatched bases: 11. The CDR3 bases are TGTGCCAGCAGCTTCGGCGGGGGGGCCGCTTTCTATGAGCAGTTCTTC. It encodes CASSFGGGAAFYEQFF.

This clonotype was counted ten times or more. The CDR3 sequence is CASSVGGEYEQYV. CDR3 sequence (DNA): TGTGCCAGCAGCGTGGGAGGGGAATACGAGCAGTACGTC. The chain has TRBV7-8 and TRBJ2-7; 7 bases fit TRBD2. CDR3 length equals 13 residues. Germline-derived CDR1 and CDR2 are SGHVS and FQNEAQ. Trimming at V came to 5 bases and at J to 4 bases, leaving 5 bases not matched to a gene.

This clonotype was recorded at least ten times. The J gene is TRBJ2-7, the V gene TRBV7-9; the D is unclear. The ends were cut back, 5 bases at V and 5 bases at J, with 10 bases in the middle. This CDR3 has 12 residues. Germline CDR1 SEHNR, CDR2 FQNEAQ (reference sequence). CDR3 sequence: CASSPRPHEQYF. The CDR3 DNA is TGTGCCAGCAGCCCCCGTCCCCACGAGCAGTACTTC. Together with reference TRBV7-9 and TRBJ2-7, the CDR3 gives the full variable domain: DTGVSQNPRHKITKRGQNVTFRCDPISEHNRLYWYRQTLGQGPEFLTYFQNEAQLEKSRLLSDRFSAERPKGSFSTLEIQRTEQGDSAMYLCASSPRPHEQYFGPGTRLTVT.

The chain is built from TRBV9 and TRBJ2-1, with no clear D. V shed 0 bases and J shed 7 bases, with 5 bases lying between them. There are 12 residues in the CDR3. From germline, CDR1 is SGDLS and CDR2 YYNGEE. Written as DNA, the CDR3 is TGTGCCAGCAGCGTAGCTGAGAATGAGCAGTTCTTC. Protein: CASSVAENEQFF.

This clonotype was found many times. The V gene is TRBV19, the J gene TRBJ2-6; D gene ambiguous. Germline V lookup: CDR1 LNHDA, CDR2 SQIVND (reference sequence). CDR3 length: 13 residues. Deletions cut 7 bases from V and 0 bases from J, with 4 bases between. CDR3 sequence reads: CASTISGANVLTF. The CDR3 nucleotides are TGTGCCAGTACCATCTCTGGGGCCAACGTCCTGACTTTC.

This clonotype was detected many times. The genes are TRBV7-9 and TRBJ2-3; D is possibly TRBD2 (6 bases). This CDR3 has 17 residues. The V end was cut by 0 bases, the J end by 2 bases, with 15 bases between. Germline lookup yields CDR1 SEHNR and CDR2 FQNEAQ (reference sequence). The CDR3 reads CASSLASAGRDTDTQYF. In DNA form, the CDR3 reads TGTGCCAGCAGCTTAGCGTCGGCAGGGCGGGACACAGATACGCAGTATTTT.

The chain is built from TRBV4-1 and TRBJ1-2, with D unresolved. V was trimmed by 4 bases and J by 0 bases, leaving 12 bases between them. The CDR3 spans 15 residues. Germline loops: CDR1 MGHRA, CDR2 YSYEKL. CDR3 region: CASSPEHRPNYGYTF. DNA of the CDR3: TGCGCCAGCAGCCCCGAACACCGACCTAACTATGGCTACACCTTC.

This clonotype was detected only a few times. This chain links TRBV3-1 with TRBJ2-1; TRBD2 is a possible D gene (5 bases). The CDR3 loop spans 15 amino acids. V lost 0 bases and J 0 bases, leaving 6 bases between the germline ends. Per germline, CDR1 LGHDT and CDR2 YNNKEL (reference sequence). In DNA form, the CDR3 reads TGTGCCAGCAGCCAAGAAGGGAGCTCCTACAATGAGCAGTTCTTC. Its protein product is CASSQEGSSYNEQFF.